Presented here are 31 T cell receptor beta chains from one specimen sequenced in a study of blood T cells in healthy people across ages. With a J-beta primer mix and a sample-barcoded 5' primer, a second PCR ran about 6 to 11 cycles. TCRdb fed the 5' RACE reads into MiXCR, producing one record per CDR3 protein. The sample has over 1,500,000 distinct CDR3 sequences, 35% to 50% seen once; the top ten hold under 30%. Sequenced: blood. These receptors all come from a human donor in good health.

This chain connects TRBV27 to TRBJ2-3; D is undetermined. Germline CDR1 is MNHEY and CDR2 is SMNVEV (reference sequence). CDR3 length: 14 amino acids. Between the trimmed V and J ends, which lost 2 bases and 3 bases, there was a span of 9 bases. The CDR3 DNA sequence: TGTGCCAGCAGTTTAGAAGACCCAACAGATACGCAGTATTTT. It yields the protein CASSLEDPTDTQYF.

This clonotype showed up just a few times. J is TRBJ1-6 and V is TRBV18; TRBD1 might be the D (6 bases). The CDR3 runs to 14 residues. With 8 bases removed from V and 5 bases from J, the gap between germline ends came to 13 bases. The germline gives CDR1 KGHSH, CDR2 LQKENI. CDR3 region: CASLKSGDNSPLHF. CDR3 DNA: TGTGCCAGCCTCAAATCAGGGGATAATTCACCCCTCCACTTT.

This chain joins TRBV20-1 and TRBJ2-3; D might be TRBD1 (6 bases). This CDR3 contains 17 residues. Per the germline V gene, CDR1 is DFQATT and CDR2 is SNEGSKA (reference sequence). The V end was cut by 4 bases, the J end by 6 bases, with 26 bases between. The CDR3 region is CSATDSKEGVYGDTQYF. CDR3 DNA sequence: TGCAGTGCTACTGACAGTAAAGAGGGGGTTTATGGGGATACGCAGTATTTT.

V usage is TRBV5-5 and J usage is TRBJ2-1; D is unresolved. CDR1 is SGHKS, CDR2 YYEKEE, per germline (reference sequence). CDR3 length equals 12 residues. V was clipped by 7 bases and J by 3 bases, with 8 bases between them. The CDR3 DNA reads TGTGCCAGCTGGCACAGCTACAATGAGCAGTTCTTC. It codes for CASWHSYNEQFF.

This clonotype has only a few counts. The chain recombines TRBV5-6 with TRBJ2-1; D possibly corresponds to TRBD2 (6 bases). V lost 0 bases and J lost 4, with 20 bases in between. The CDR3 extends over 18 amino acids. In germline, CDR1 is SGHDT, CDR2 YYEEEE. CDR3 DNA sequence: TGTGCCAGCAGCTTGGGTTCGTACGGGGACTTTTGGTACAATGAGCAGTTCTTC. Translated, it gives CASSLGSYGDFWYNEQFF.

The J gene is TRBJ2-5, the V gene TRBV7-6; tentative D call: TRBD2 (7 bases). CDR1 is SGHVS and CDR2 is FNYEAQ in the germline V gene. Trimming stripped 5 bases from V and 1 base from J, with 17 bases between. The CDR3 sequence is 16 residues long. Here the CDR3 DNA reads TGTGCCAGCAGCCCTGCGGGGGCCGACCTCCAAGAGACCCAGTACTTC. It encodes CASSPAGADLQETQYF. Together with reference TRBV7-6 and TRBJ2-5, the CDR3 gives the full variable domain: GAGVSQSPRYKVTKRGQDVALRCDPISGHVSLYWYRQALGQGPEFLTYFNYEAQQDKSGLPNDRFSAERPEGSISTLTIQRTEQRDSAMYRCASSPAGADLQETQYFGPGTRLLVL.

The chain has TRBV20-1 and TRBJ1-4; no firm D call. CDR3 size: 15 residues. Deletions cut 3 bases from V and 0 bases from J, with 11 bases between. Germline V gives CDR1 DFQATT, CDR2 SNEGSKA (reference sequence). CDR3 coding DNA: TGCAGTGCTAGGGGATACAAGTCAACTAATGAAAAACTGTTTTTT. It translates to CSARGYKSTNEKLFF.

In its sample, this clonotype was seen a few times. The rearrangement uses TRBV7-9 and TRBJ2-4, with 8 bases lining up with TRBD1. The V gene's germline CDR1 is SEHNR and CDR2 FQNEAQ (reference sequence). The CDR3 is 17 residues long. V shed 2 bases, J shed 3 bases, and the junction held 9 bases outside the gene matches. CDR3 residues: CASSLSGGQGIKNIQYF. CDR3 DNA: TGTGCCAGCAGCTTATCGGGCGGACAGGGTATCAAAAACATTCAGTACTTC.

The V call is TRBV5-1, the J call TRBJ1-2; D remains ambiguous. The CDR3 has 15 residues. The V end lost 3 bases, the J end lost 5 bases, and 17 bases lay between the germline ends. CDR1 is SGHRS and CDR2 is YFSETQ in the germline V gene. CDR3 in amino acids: CASSSSLDMSYGYTF. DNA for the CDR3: TGCGCCAGCAGCTCCTCCCTTGACATGTCTTATGGCTACACCTTC.

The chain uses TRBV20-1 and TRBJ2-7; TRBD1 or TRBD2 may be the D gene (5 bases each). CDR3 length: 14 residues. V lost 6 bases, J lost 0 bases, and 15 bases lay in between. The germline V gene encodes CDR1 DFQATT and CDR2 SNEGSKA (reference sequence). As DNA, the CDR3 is TGCAGTGCATGGGACCCACACCACTCCTACGAGCAGTACTTC. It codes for CSAWDPHHSYEQYF.

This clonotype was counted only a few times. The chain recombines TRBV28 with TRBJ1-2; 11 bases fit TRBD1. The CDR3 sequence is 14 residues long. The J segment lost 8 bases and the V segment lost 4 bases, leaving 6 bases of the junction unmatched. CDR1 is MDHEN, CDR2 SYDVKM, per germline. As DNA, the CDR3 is TGTGCCAGCAGTTCCCCCGGGACAGGGGGAGGCTACACCTTC. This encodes CASSSPGTGGGYTF.

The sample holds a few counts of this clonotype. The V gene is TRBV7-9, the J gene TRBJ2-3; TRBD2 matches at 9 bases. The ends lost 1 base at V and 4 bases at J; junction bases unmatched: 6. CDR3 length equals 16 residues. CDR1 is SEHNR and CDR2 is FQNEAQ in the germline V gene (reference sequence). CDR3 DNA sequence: TGTGCCAGCAGCTTAGGCGTAGCGGGGGCCGCAGATACGCAGTATTTT. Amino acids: CASSLGVAGAADTQYF.

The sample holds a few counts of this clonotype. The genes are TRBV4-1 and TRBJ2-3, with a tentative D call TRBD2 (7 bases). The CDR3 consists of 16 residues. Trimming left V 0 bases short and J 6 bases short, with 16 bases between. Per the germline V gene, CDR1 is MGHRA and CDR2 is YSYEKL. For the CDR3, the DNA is TGCGCCAGCAGCCAAGATCCGGGGGGCCTTAGGGATACGCAGTATTTT. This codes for CASSQDPGGLRDTQYF.

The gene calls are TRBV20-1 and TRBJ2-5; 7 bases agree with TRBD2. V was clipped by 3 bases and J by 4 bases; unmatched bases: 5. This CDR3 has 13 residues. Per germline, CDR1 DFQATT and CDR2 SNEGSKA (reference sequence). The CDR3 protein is CSARAGGVETQYF. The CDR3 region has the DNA TGCAGTGCTAGGGCTGGGGGGGTAGAGACCCAGTACTTC.

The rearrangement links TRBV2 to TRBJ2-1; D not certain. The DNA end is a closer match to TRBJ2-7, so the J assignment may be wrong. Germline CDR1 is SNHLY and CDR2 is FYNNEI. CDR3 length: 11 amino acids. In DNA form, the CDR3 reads TGTGCCAGCAGAGGGTACCACGAGCAGTACTTC. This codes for CASRGYHEQYF.

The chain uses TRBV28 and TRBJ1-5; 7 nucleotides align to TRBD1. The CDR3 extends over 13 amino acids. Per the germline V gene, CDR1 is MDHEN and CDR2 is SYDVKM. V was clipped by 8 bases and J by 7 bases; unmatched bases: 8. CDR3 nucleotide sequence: TGTGCCAGCCTCACAGGGGATTGGCAGCCCCAGCATTTT. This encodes CASLTGDWQPQHF.

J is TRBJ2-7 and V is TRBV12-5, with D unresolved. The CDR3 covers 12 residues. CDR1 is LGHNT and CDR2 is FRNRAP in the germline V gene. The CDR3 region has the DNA TGTGCCAGCACTTCGTCCCACTACGAGCAGTACTTC. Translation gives CASTSSHYEQYF.

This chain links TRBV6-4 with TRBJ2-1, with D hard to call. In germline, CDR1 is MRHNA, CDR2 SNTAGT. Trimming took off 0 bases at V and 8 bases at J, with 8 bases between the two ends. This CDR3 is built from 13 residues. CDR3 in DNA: TGTGCCAGCAGTGACTCGGAGACGGATGAGCAGTTCTTC. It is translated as CASSDSETDEQFF.

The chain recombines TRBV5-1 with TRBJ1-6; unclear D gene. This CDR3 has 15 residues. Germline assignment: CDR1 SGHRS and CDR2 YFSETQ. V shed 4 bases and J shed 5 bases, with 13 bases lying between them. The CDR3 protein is CASSPDGPNNSPLHF. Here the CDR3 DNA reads TGCGCCAGCAGCCCGGATGGACCGAATAATTCACCCCTCCACTTT.

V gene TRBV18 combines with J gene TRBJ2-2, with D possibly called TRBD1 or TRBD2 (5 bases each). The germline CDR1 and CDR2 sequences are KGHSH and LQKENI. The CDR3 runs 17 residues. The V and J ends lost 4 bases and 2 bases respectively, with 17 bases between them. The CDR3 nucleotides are TGTGCCAGCTCACATGTCTCGTCGGGGCGTAACACCGGGGAGCTGTTTTTT. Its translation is CASSHVSSGRNTGELFF. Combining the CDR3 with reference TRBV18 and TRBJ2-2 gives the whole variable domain NAGVMQNPRHLVRRRGQEARLRCSPMKGHSHVYWYRQLPEEGLKFMVYLQKENIIDESGMPKERFSAEFPKEGPSILRIQQVVRGDSAAYFCASSHVSSGRNTGELFFGEGSRLTVL.

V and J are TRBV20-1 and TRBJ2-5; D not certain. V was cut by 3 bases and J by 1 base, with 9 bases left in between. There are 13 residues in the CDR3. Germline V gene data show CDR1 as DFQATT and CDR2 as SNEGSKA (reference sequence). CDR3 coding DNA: TGCAGTGCTAGTCAAGAGGTCCAAGAGACCCAGTACTTC. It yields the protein CSASQEVQETQYF.

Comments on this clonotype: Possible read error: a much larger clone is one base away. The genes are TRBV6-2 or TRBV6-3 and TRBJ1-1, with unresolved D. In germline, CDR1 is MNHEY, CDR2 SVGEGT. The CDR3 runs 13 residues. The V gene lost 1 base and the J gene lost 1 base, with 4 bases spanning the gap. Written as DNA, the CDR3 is TGTGCCAGCAGTTACTGGTGGAACACTGAAGCTTTCTTT. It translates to CASSYWWNTEAFF.

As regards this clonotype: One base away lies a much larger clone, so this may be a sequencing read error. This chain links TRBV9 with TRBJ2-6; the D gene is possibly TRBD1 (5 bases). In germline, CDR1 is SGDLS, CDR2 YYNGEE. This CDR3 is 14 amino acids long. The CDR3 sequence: CASSPSSGANVRTF. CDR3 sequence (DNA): TGTGCCAGCAGCCCATCTTCTGGGGCCAACGTCCGGACTTTC.

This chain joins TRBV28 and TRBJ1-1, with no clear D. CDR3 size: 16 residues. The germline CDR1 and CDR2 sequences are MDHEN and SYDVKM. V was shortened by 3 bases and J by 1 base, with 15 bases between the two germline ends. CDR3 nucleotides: TGTGCCAGCAGTTTTTTGGTTTTAGGGTCGAACACTGAAGCTTTCTTT. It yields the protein CASSFLVLGSNTEAFF.

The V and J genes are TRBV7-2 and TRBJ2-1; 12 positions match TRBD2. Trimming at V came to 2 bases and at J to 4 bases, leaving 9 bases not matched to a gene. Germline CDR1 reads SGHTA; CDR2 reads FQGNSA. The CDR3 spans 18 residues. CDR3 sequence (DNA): TGTGCCAGCAGCTTACGTCCTAGCGGGGGGGCCTATTACAATGAGCAGTTCTTC. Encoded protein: CASSLRPSGGAYYNEQFF.

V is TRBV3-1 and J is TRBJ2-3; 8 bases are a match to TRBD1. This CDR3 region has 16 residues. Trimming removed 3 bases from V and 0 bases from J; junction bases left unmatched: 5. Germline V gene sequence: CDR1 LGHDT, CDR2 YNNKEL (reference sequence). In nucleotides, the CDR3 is TGTGCCAGCAGCCAGGACAGGGCCTCTAGCACAGATACGCAGTATTTT. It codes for CASSQDRASSTDTQYF.

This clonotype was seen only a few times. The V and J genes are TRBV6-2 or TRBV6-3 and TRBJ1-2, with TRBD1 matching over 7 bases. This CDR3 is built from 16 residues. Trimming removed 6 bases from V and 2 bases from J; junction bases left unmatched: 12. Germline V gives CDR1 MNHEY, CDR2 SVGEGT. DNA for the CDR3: TGTGCCAGCAGACCCACAGGGGCCCTACGCAACTATGGCTACACCTTC. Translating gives CASRPTGALRNYGYTF.

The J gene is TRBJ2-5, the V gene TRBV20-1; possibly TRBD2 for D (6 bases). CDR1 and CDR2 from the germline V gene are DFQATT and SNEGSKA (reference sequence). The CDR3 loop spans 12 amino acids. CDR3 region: CRVSTSTGTQYF. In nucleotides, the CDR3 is TGCAGGGTGTCGACTAGTACGGGGACCCAGTACTTC.

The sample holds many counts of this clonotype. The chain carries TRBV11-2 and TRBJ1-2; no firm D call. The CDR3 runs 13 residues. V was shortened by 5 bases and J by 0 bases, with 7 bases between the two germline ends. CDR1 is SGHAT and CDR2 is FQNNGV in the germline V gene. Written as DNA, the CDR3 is TGTGCCAGCAGCCCTAGCCCTAACTATGGCTACACCTTC. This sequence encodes CASSPSPNYGYTF.

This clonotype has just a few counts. CDR3 DNA sequence: TGCGCCAGCACAAACACAGGGGGCGGATATGGCTACACCTTC. Protein: CASTNTGGGYGYTF. The chain links TRBV5-1 to TRBJ1-2, with TRBD1 matching 9 bases. Germline lookup yields CDR1 SGHRS and CDR2 YFSETQ. The ends lost 6 bases at V and 5 bases at J; junction bases unmatched: 8. CDR3 length: 14 amino acids.

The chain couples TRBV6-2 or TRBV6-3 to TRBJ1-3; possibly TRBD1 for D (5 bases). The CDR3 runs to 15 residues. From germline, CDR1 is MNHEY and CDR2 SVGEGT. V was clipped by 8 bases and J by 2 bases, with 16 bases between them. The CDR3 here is CASGRGSVPGNTIYF. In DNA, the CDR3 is TGTGCCAGCGGCCGGGGCTCTGTTCCTGGAAACACCATATATTTT.